Reported below is one T cell receptor beta chain. Its antigen is not known. This sample is drawn from a study of CD8 T cells in ankylosing spondylitis. Findings and caveats of the study: In ankylosing spondylitis blood, a motif of several highly homologous TCR beta variants appeared characteristic. Disease-linked clones, CD8+, were relatively rare in peripheral blood.

Each CDR3 protein is one row after TCRdb ran MiXCR on the 5' RACE reads. The table has about 840,000 distinct CDR3 sequences, about 10% seen once. Specimen: blood, either unsorted or a sorted T cell fraction (not recorded which). The TCR originated in a male donor with ankylosing spondylitis.

The CDR3 region has the DNA TGCAGTGCTAGAGAGGGAAGCGGATACAATGAGCAGTTCTTC. It codes for CSAREGSGYNEQFF. The chain combines TRBV20-1 with TRBJ2-1, with D possibly TRBD2 on 5 matching bases. The CDR3 is 14 residues long. V shed 0 bases and J shed 4 bases, with 10 bases lying between them. CDR1 DFQATT and CDR2 SNEGSKA come from the germline V gene (reference sequence).